A selection of T cell receptor beta chains follows, all from one sample in a study of blood T cell repertoires in COVID-19. Measured with immunoSEQ multiplex PCR; TCRdb has only the in-frame clones, and not every one. The sample has 22,000 or so clones; more than 85% are singletons. Sequenced material: peripheral blood. The receptors stem from a woman aged 55-69 years with active COVID-19. The CDR3 runs from the conserved cysteine through the conserved F or W. A D gene is named only where the DNA matches it firmly. Clone size appears in some rows only: once, few, many, or a class for an expanded clone.

clone_size	v_call	d_call	j_call	cdr3_nt	cdr3_aa
.	TRBV9	.	TRBJ2-3	TGTGCCAGCAGCGTTTCAGGTTGGGGCACAGATACGCAGTATTTT	CASSVSGWGTDTQYF
.	TRBV7-2	.	TRBJ1-4	TGTGCCAGCAGCTTAGCGGGGGGGGTTCCTAATGAAAAACTGTTTTTT	CASSLAGGVPNEKLFF
.	TRBV29-1	TRBD2	TRBJ2-7	TGCAGCGTCAGCGCCGGGGGGATCTCCTACGAGCAGTACTTC	CSVSAGGISYEQYF
.	TRBV27	.	TRBJ2-1	TGTGCCAGCAGTCGTACGGTCTACAATGAGCAGTTCTTC	CASSRTVYNEQFF
.	TRBV2	TRBD2	TRBJ2-1	TGTGCCAGCAGTGAAGAGGGACTAGCGGCTAATGAGCAGTTCTTC	CASSEEGLAANEQFF
.	TRBV3-1/TRBV3-2	TRBD2	TRBJ2-3	TGTGCCAGCAGCCAAGCTGTCCTAGGGGCTAGCGGAATGGATACGCAGTATTTT	CASSQAVLGASGMDTQYF
.	TRBV9	TRBD2	TRBJ2-2	TGTGCCAGCAGCGGGGGCGGGGGGCACAACACCGGGGAGCTGTTTTTT	CASSGGGGHNTGELFF
.	TRBV25-1	TRBD1	TRBJ1-6	TGTGCCAGCAGCGGATCCGGGACAGGACTGCGACCCCTCCACTTT	CASSGSGTGLRPLHF
.	TRBV5-4	TRBD1	TRBJ2-5	TGTGCCAGCAGACGACAGGGAGCAGAGACCCAGTACTTC	CASRRQGAETQYF
.	TRBV18	TRBD1	TRBJ2-7	TGTGCCAGCTCCCGCGGGGACAGGGTATACGAGCAGTACTTC	CASSRGDRVYEQYF
.	TRBV7-2	TRBD1	TRBJ1-4	TGTGCCAGCAGCGCCGGACAGGGAACTAATGAAAAACTGTTTTTT	CASSAGQGTNEKLFF
.	TRBV9	TRBD1	TRBJ1-2	TGTACCAGCAGCGTAGATACAGGGGCCTATGGCTACACCTTC	CTSSVDTGAYGYTF
.	TRBV2	.	TRBJ1-1	TGTGCCAGCAGTGACGGTCTAATGTTTGAAGCTTTCTTT	CASSDGLMFEAFF
.	TRBV5-1	.	TRBJ2-1	TGCGCCAGCAGCTTTACGGGAAGCTCCTACAATGAGCAGTTCTTC	CASSFTGSSYNEQFF
.	TRBV2	TRBD1	TRBJ1-2	TGTGCCAGCAGTGAAGGGACAGGCCATCATGGCTACACCTTC	CASSEGTGHHGYTF
.	TRBV10-2	.	TRBJ1-6	TGCGCCAGCAGTGATCCCCTCGCGGGGGGAAGGTCACCCCTCCACTTT	CASSDPLAGGRSPLHF
.	TRBV29-1	TRBD1	TRBJ1-1	TGCAGCGTCCGGGACAGGAACACTGAAGCTTTCTTT	CSVRDRNTEAFF
once	TRBV10-3	TRBD1	TRBJ1-2	TGTGCCATCAGGGACGGGACAGGGCATAACTATGGCTACACCTTC	CAIRDGTGHNYGYTF
.	TRBV24-1	.	TRBJ2-3	TGTGCCACCAGTGATTCCGCGCGAGATACGCAGTATTTT	CATSDSARDTQYF
.	TRBV13	TRBD1	TRBJ2-7	TGTGCCAGCAGACGCAACCAGGGGGTAAGCTCCTACGAGCAGTACTTC	CASRRNQGVSSYEQYF
.	TRBV18	.	TRBJ1-2	TGTGCCAGCTCACCTTCCCGGACTCCGGGGTATGGCTACACCTTC	CASSPSRTPGYGYTF
.	TRBV29-1	.	TRBJ2-7	TGCAGCGTGGCGGACACCTGGGACTACGAGCAGTACTTC	CSVADTWDYEQYF
.	TRBV6-6	TRBD1	TRBJ2-7	TGTGCCAGCAGTTACCCCGGGACAGAGAGCGTGCAGTACTTC	CASSYPGTESVQYF
.	TRBV2	.	TRBJ2-2	TGTGCCAGCAGTCCCTCAGGGGCCCAGAACACCGGGGAGCTGTTTTTT	CASSPSGAQNTGELFF
once	TRBV6-5	.	TRBJ2-1	TGTGCCAGCAGTCGAGGCTCCGGGGAGCAGTTCTTC	CASSRGSGEQFF
.	TRBV9	TRBD1	TRBJ2-2	TGTGCCAGCAGCGTAGGACAGGGAAGGTGGGGGGAGCTGTTTTTT	CASSVGQGRWGELFF
.	TRBV14	.	TRBJ2-3	TGTGCCAGCAGCCAGCAGTCAGGGTACACAGATACGCAGTATTTT	CASSQQSGYTDTQYF
few	TRBV12-3/TRBV12-4	.	TRBJ2-7	TGTGCCAACGGGGGTAGACTTACCTACGAGCAGTACTTC	CANGGRLTYEQYF
few	TRBV11-1	.	TRBJ2-2	TGTGCCAGCAGCTCCCCGGGGGACGGGGAGCTGTTTTTT	CASSSPGDGELFF
.	TRBV29-1	.	TRBJ2-5	TGCAGCGTTGTTCCCTCAGGGGCCCCTCAAGAGACCCAGTACTTC	CSVVPSGAPQETQYF